A single sample gave rise to the 8 T cell receptor beta chains below, sequenced in a study of cytomegalovirus exposure and HLA in healthy donors. It was with 60 Vbeta and 13 Jbeta primers that the PCR ran. Produced via immunoSEQ multiplex PCR; TCRdb's table is partial and in-frame only. The data contain 150,000 to 250,000 clones, more than 75% of them singletons. The sample consisted of PBMCs. Receptor source: a woman aged 45 to 65 in good health and CMV-seropositive.

This clone appeared a single time. The rearrangement joins TRBV10-3 to TRBJ2-3, with TRBD2 identical over 12 bases. The CDR3 loop spans 16 amino acids. Germline trimming cut 0 bases from V and 7 bases from J; bases unmatched to any gene: 5. Germline V gene sequence: CDR1 ENHRY, CDR2 SYGVKD. The CDR3 DNA sequence: TGTGCCATCAGTGAGTCGAAACTAGCGGGGGGAAATACGCAGTATTTT. Translation gives CAISESKLAGGNTQYF.

This clone was recorded only once. This chain connects TRBV5-6 to TRBJ2-3, with TRBD2 matching over 11 bases. The trim removed 6 bases at V and 7 bases at J, leaving 13 bases unmatched. CDR3 length: 16 residues. Germline lookup yields CDR1 SGHDT and CDR2 YYEEEE. The CDR3 nucleotides are TGTGCCAGCACCCCCCCGGGTTGGACTAGCGGGCATACGCAGTATTTT. Translating it yields CASTPPGWTSGHTQYF.

This sequence joins TRBV7-2 and TRBJ1-3; D remains unclear. The V and J ends lost 1 base and 0 bases respectively, with 4 bases between them. The CDR3 has 14 residues. Germline V gene lookup returns CDR1 SGHTA and CDR2 FQGNSA. The CDR3, as DNA: TGTGCCAGCAGCTTAGGCAGCTCTGGAAACACCATATATTTT. It is translated as CASSLGSSGNTIYF. Drawing the rest from reference TRBV7-2 and TRBJ1-3, the complete variable domain is GAGVSQSPSNKVTEKGKDVELRCDPISGHTALYWYRQSLGQGLEFLIYFQGNSAPDKSGLPSDRFSAERTGGSVSTLTIQRTQQEDSAVYLCASSLGSSGNTIYFGEGSWLTVV.

J is TRBJ2-5 and V is TRBV7-8; 9 bases align to TRBD1. The CDR3 has 15 amino acids. With 5 bases clipped from V and 4 bases from J, the junction kept 8 bases outside the gene matches. Germline CDR1 reads SGHVS; CDR2 reads FQNEAQ. The CDR3, as DNA: TGTGCCAGCAGCCGGGACAGGGTAGTGTTAGAGACCCAGTACTTC. It translates to CASSRDRVVLETQYF.

This chain connects TRBV2 to TRBJ2-1; TRBD2 is a possible D gene (6 bases). The CDR3 is 14 amino acids. V was trimmed by 9 bases and J by 8 bases, leaving 20 bases between them. Germline V CDR1 and CDR2: SNHLY, FYNNEI. Here the CDR3 reads CASQEWASDDEQFF. Here the CDR3 DNA reads TGTGCCAGTCAGGAGTGGGCTAGCGACGATGAGCAGTTCTTC.

This chain joins TRBV10-3 and TRBJ1-1; possible D gene TRBD1, 5 bases. The CDR3 is 15 amino acids. Germline V gives CDR1 ENHRY, CDR2 SYGVKD. The ends were cut back, 0 bases at V and 7 bases at J, with 15 bases in the middle. As DNA, the CDR3 is TGTGCCATCAGTGAGTCGTGGGGGGAGAAGGGTGAAGCTTTCTTT. This codes for CAISESWGEKGEAFF.

J is TRBJ1-4 and V is TRBV25-1; TRBD1 aligns across 9 bases. The CDR3 has 15 residues. CDR1 MGHDK and CDR2 SYGVNS come from the germline V gene. The J segment lost 8 bases and the V segment lost 3 bases, leaving 7 bases of the junction unmatched. Written as DNA, the CDR3 is TGTGCCAGCAGTGATCCGGGACAGGGTTTGGAAAAACTGTTTTTT. Translating it yields CASSDPGQGLEKLFF. Variable domain in full (rest from reference TRBV25-1 and TRBJ1-4): EADIYQTPRYLVIGTGKKITLECSQTMGHDKMYWYQQDPGMELHLIHYSYGVNSTEKGDLSSESTVSRIRTEHFPLTLESARPSHTSQYLCASSDPGQGLEKLFFGSGTQLSVL.

J is TRBJ1-1 and V is TRBV4-1; tentatively, D is TRBD1 (6 bases). Trimming left V 4 bases short and J 0 bases short, with 18 bases between. Germline CDR1 reads MGHRA; CDR2 reads YSYEKL. This CDR3 is built from 17 residues. The CDR3 DNA sequence: TGCGCCAGCAGCCTCAATACGGACAGCGCGATGAACACTGAAGCTTTCTTT. This translates into CASSLNTDSAMNTEAFF.